This T cell receptor (beta chain) was identified in a study of PD-1 and CTLA-4 blockade in melanoma. The repertoire was sequenced with immunoSEQ multiplex PCR; TCRdb's copy has only in-frame clones and lacks some. Here the sample spans 20,000 or so clones, around 88% being singletons. The CDR3 spans 19 residues. J was trimmed by 3 bases and V by 1 base; bases with no gene match: 15. CDR1 is MDHEN and CDR2 is SYDVKM in the germline V gene. This sequence was found in a human donor with melanoma. J is TRBJ1-1 and V is TRBV28; 9 nucleotides agree with TRBD1. The specimen was CD8+ T cells from peripheral blood, collected before anti-PD-1 treatment. The CDR3 DNA sequence: TGTGCCAGCAGTTTATTGGGGACAGGGAATTTAGTGGGGGACACTGAAGCTTTCTTT. Protein product: CASSLLGTGNLVGDTEAFF.